This T cell receptor beta chain was documented in a study of human T cells and chemical hapten exposure. The CDR3 contains 15 residues. Germline V gene lookup returns CDR1 SGDLS and CDR2 YYNGEE. V was pared by 3 bases and J by 0 bases, with 13 bases between. Time point defined: pre-sensitization, week 0. Noted treatment: therapeutic diphenylcyclopropenone sensitization with weekly scalp DPC. Blood sampling occurred before each patch-test application. Using its own MiXCR run on the RACE reads, TCRdb lists one record per CDR3 protein. The profile shows about 53,000 distinct CDR3 sequences, 9.9% of them singletons. This clonotype has ten or more counts.

This chain connects TRBV9 to TRBJ2-7; D is ambiguous. The sequence was obtained from a man in his forties or fifties with alopecia areata. Some clones in this sample may be carry-over from other donors' samples. The material was whole blood, obtained in connection with sensitization to the hapten diphenylcyclopropenone (DPC). CDR3 loop: CASSAGTLSSYEQYF. The CDR3 coding sequence is TGTGCCAGCAGCGCCGGTACCCTTAGCTCCTACGAGCAGTACTTC.